This T cell receptor (beta chain) was recorded in a study of OX40 agonist ivuxolimab in advanced cancers. About the study: A partial response was reached by three patients: one with hepatocellular carcinoma and two with cutaneous melanoma. General study points: At doses 0.1 to 3.0 mg/kg, CD4+ and CD8+ clones expanded.

The repertoire was sequenced with immunoSEQ multiplex PCR; TCRdb's copy has only in-frame clones and lacks some. The sample records approximately 52,000 clones, 80% to 90% being singletons. In regard to this clone: No antigen is known for it.

V was shortened by 0 bases and J by 4 bases, with 14 bases between the two germline ends. Germline V lookup: CDR1 SGDLS, CDR2 YYNGEE. The CDR3 runs to 15 residues. The chain is built from TRBV9 and TRBJ2-7; D is uncertain. The clonotype originates from an adult with an advanced solid tumor such as melanoma, head and neck, liver or kidney cancer. The material sequenced was CD4+ or CD8+ T cells sorted from blood, taken in a trial of the OX40 agonist ivuxolimab. In nucleotides, the CDR3 is TGTGCCAGCAGCGTAGGCCCCCGAGAAACGTACGAGCAGTACTTC. Protein sequence: CASSVGPRETYEQYF.